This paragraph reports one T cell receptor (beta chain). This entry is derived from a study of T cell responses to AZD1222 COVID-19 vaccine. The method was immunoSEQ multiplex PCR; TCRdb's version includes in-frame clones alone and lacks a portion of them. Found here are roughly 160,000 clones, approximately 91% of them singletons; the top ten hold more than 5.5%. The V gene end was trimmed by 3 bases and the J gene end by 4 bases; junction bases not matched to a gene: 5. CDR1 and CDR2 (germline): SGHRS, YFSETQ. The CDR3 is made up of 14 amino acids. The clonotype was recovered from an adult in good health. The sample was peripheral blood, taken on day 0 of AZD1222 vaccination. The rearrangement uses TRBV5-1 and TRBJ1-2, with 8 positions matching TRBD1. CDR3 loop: CASSYGQGIYGYTF. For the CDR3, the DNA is TGCGCCAGCAGCTACGGACAGGGAATCTATGGCTACACCTTC.